This entry lists 20 T cell receptor beta chains sequenced from one sample in a study of shared T cell receptors in the human thymus. Only in-frame clones appear in the TCRdb table, and some are missing; sequencing was by immunoSEQ multiplex PCR. The sample has roughly 710,000 clones, approximately 83% seen once. These records were also assigned to another study, of human thymus T cells.

Sequenced sample: thymocytes. These receptors were obtained from a girl under two years old with a congenital heart defect.

On this clone itself: A read error may account for a junction end that differs from germline. The chain employs TRBV4-2 and TRBJ1-1; D is unclear. The V gene's germline CDR1 is LGHNA and CDR2 YNFKEQ. The CDR3 extends over 13 amino acids. For the CDR3, the DNA is TGTGCCAGCAGCGAAGATTCGGACACTGAAGCTTTCTTT. Translated: CASSEDSDTEAFF.

The rearrangement joins TRBV5-1 to TRBJ2-7, with TRBD1 matching over 10 bases. This CDR3 spans 16 amino acids. Trimming at V came to 1 base and at J to 3 bases, leaving 7 bases not matched to a gene. Germline CDR1 and CDR2: SGHRS and YFSETQ. The CDR3 loop is CASSLWGTGEIYEQYF. The CDR3 nucleotides read TGCGCCAGCAGCTTGTGGGGGACAGGGGAAATCTACGAGCAGTACTTC.

V usage is TRBV11-2 and J usage is TRBJ2-1, with D tentatively TRBD1 (6 bases). Per germline, CDR1 SGHAT and CDR2 FQNNGV. This CDR3 has 15 amino acids. Between the trimmed V and J ends, which lost 5 bases and 8 bases, there was a span of 19 bases. CDR3 residues: CASSPGGRRIDEQFF. The CDR3, as DNA: TGTGCCAGCAGCCCTGGGGGCAGGAGGATCGATGAGCAGTTCTTC.

The chain combines TRBV5-1 with TRBJ1-6, with TRBD1 matching 10 bases. This CDR3 is 16 amino acids long. CDR1 is SGHRS and CDR2 is YFSETQ in the germline V gene. With V trimmed by 0 bases and J by 10 bases, 7 bases remained unmatched. CDR3 nucleotide sequence: TGCGCCAGCAGCTTGGTTAACGACAGGGGGCTGTCACCCCTCCACTTT. It yields the protein CASSLVNDRGLSPLHF.

J is TRBJ2-7 and V is TRBV4-1; a weak D match, TRBD1 (5 bases). Per the germline V gene, CDR1 is MGHRA and CDR2 is YSYEKL. V dropped 4 bases and J dropped 5 bases, with 24 bases sitting between them. The CDR3 covers 17 residues. CDR3 nucleotide sequence: TGCGCCAGCAGCCGAGCCAGTTGGGGCGCATTAGTCAACGAGCAGTACTTC. Amino acid sequence: CASSRASWGALVNEQYF.

This chain joins TRBV19 and TRBJ1-5, with D hard to call. Germline-derived CDR1 and CDR2 are LNHDA and SQIVND (reference sequence). V was cut by 1 base and J by 1 base, with 5 bases left in between. The CDR3 loop spans 14 amino acids. The CDR3, as DNA: TGTGCCAGTAGTATAGGCAGGAGCAATCAGCCCCAGCATTTT. Residues: CASSIGRSNQPQHF. Together with reference TRBV19 and TRBJ1-5, the CDR3 gives the full variable domain: DGGITQSPKYLFRKEGQNVTLSCEQNLNHDAMYWYRQDPGQGLRLIYYSQIVNDFQKGDIAEGYSVSREKKESFPLTVTSAQKNPTAFYLCASSIGRSNQPQHFGDGTRLSIL.

The chain uses TRBV7-9 and TRBJ1-3; D gene unclear. The V gene's germline CDR1 is SEHNR and CDR2 FQNEAQ (reference sequence). The CDR3 extends over 14 amino acids. Trimming removed 2 bases at V and 2 bases at J, with 7 bases between. CDR3 residues: CASSLIEPGNTIYF. The CDR3 DNA reads TGTGCCAGCAGCTTAATAGAGCCTGGAAACACCATATATTTT.

The chain carries TRBV7-2 and TRBJ1-1, with D perhaps TRBD1 (6 bases). Germline assignment: CDR1 SGHTA and CDR2 FQGNSA. V lost 2 bases, J lost 10 bases, and 14 bases lay in between. The CDR3 covers 13 residues. The DNA of the CDR3 is TGTGCCAGCAGCTTAACGACAGGTCCCGGAGCTTTCTTT. Translation: CASSLTTGPGAFF. Variable domain in full (rest from reference TRBV7-2 and TRBJ1-1): GAGVSQSPSNKVTEKGKDVELRCDPISGHTALYWYRQSLGQGLEFLIYFQGNSAPDKSGLPSDRFSAERTGGSVSTLTIQRTQQEDSAVYLCASSLTTGPGAFFGQGTRLTVV.

There are a few counts of this clone. The rearrangement links TRBV5-8 to TRBJ2-2, with 7 bases fitting TRBD1. The CDR3 has 16 amino acids. CDR1 SGHTS and CDR2 YDEGEE come from the germline V gene. Trimming cost V 2 bases and J 3 bases; bases outside gene matches: 7. CDR3 residues: CASSLRQGVYTGELFF. Here the CDR3 DNA reads TGTGCCAGCAGCTTAAGGCAGGGGGTATACACCGGGGAGCTGTTTTTT.

This sequence joins TRBV20-1 and TRBJ1-1, with 8 positions matching TRBD1. The V and J ends lost 5 bases and 4 bases, in that order; junction bases with no gene match: 0. The CDR3 runs 11 residues. Per the germline V gene, CDR1 is DFQATT and CDR2 is SNEGSKA (reference sequence). CDR3 bases: TGCAGTGCTCAGGGGGCCACTGAAGCTTTCTTT. It specifies CSAQGATEAFF.

The chain carries TRBV5-1 and TRBJ2-7; 7 bases agree with TRBD1. Per the germline V gene, CDR1 is SGHRS and CDR2 is YFSETQ. Losses at the gene ends were 4 bases for V and 4 bases for J; bases not matched to a gene: 8. The CDR3 is 14 amino acids. Written as DNA, the CDR3 is TGCGCCAGCAGCGACCGGACAGGTTCGTACGAGCAGTACTTC. This encodes CASSDRTGSYEQYF.

This sequence joins TRBV4-2 and TRBJ2-5, with 14 bases lining up with TRBD2. With V trimmed by 0 bases and J by 6 bases, 12 bases remained unmatched. Germline V gene lookup returns CDR1 LGHNA and CDR2 YNFKEQ. This CDR3 comprises 19 residues. The CDR3 loop is CASSQEDPGLAGVWKTQYF. DNA for the CDR3: TGTGCCAGCAGCCAAGAGGATCCGGGACTAGCGGGGGTTTGGAAGACCCAGTACTTC.

The gene calls are TRBV11-2 and TRBJ2-2, with D unresolved. Germline V gene lookup returns CDR1 SGHAT and CDR2 FQNNGV. This CDR3 is built from 14 residues. V was shortened by 3 bases and J by 3 bases, with 8 bases between the two germline ends. The CDR3, as DNA: TGTGCCAGCAGCTTTCAACATCACACCGGGGAGCTGTTTTTT. It yields the protein CASSFQHHTGELFF.

This chain joins TRBV9 and TRBJ1-2; D gene uncertain. Germline loops: CDR1 SGDLS, CDR2 YYNGEE. Trimming removed 4 bases from V and 4 bases from J, with 14 bases in between. The length of the CDR3 is 14 residues. This CDR3 is CASSWGGEVYGYTF. The CDR3, as DNA: TGTGCCAGCAGCTGGGGTGGGGAGGTCTATGGCTACACCTTC.

As for this clone: Since no conserved phenylalanine or tryptophan closes the CDR3, a read error is the likely cause. The DNA is left out, because the CDR3 cannot be placed on it with certainty; the CDR3 is given as TCRdb lists it. The gene calls are TRBV6-4 and TRBJ2-7; the D call in the table, TRBD1, was not verified against the DNA. Germline CDR1 reads MRHNA; CDR2 reads SNTAGT. The CDR3 spans 9 amino acids, including both terminal residues. CDR3 residues: CASIKPGVT.

The V and J genes are TRBV5-1 and TRBJ2-1, with 8 bases that match TRBD2. The CDR3 runs to 11 residues. Germline CDR1 and CDR2: SGHRS and YFSETQ. Unmatched junction bases numbered 3, after V lost 7 bases and J lost 9 bases. The CDR3 DNA is TGCGCCAGCCGAGCGGGGGTTGAGCAGTTCTTC. Translated: CASRAGVEQFF.

This clone has a handful of counts. A junction boundary mismatches the germline segment, possibly from a read error. This chain joins TRBV18 and TRBJ1-2; D gene unclear. The CDR3 contains 17 residues. Per the germline V gene, CDR1 is KGHSH and CDR2 is LQKENI. CDR3 protein: CASSPPLGSRPLYRYTF. CDR3 bases: TGTGCCAGCTCACCACCGTTGGGGAGTAGACCCCTCTATCGCTACACCTTC.

The chain combines TRBV2 with TRBJ2-2, with D unresolved. Germline CDR1 and CDR2: SNHLY and FYNNEI. Trimming shortened V by 5 bases and J by 0 bases, and 10 bases separated the two germline ends. CDR3 length: 15 amino acids. CDR3 in amino acids: CASSRQVANTGELFF. The CDR3, as DNA: TGTGCCAGCAGTCGTCAGGTTGCGAACACCGGGGAGCTGTTTTTT.

Concerning this clone itself: The junction departs from the called germline gene at one end, perhaps through a read error. The chain employs TRBV10-2 and TRBJ1-2; 7 bases line up with TRBD1. CDR3 length: 14 residues. Per germline, CDR1 WSHSY and CDR2 SAAADI. CDR3: CASNEGAFVYGYTF. CDR3 coding DNA: TGCGCCAGCAATGAGGGGGCTTTTGTCTATGGCTACACCTTC.

This sequence joins TRBV5-4 and TRBJ1-2; D gene unclear. V lost 5 bases and J 7 bases, leaving 21 bases between the germline ends. The CDR3 loop spans 15 amino acids. Germline loops: CDR1 SGHNT, CDR2 YYREEE (reference sequence). The CDR3 coding sequence is TGTGCCAGCAGGCACCACAACACCGGCCGCGGTGGCTACACCTTC. It yields the protein CASRHHNTGRGGYTF. The full variable domain, in which reference TRBV5-4 and TRBJ1-2 provide the parts outside the CDR3, is ETGVTQSPTHLIKTRGQQVTLRCSSQSGHNTVSWYQQALGQGPQFIFQYYREEENGRGNFPPRFSGLQFPNYSSELNVNALELDDSALYLCASRHHNTGRGGYTFGSGTRLTVV.